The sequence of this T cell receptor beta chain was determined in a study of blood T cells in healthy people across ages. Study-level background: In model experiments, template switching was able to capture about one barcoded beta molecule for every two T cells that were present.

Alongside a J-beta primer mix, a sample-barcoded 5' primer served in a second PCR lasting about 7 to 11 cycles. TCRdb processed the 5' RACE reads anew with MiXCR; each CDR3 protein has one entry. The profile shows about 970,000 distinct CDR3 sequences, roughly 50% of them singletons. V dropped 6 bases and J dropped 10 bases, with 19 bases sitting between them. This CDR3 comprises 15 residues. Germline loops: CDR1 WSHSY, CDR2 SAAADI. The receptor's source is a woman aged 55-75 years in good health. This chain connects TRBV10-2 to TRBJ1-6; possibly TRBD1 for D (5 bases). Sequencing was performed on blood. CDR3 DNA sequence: TGCGCCAGCAGGTGGAGGGACGACACAAACTCACCCCTCCACTTT. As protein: CASRWRDDTNSPLHF.